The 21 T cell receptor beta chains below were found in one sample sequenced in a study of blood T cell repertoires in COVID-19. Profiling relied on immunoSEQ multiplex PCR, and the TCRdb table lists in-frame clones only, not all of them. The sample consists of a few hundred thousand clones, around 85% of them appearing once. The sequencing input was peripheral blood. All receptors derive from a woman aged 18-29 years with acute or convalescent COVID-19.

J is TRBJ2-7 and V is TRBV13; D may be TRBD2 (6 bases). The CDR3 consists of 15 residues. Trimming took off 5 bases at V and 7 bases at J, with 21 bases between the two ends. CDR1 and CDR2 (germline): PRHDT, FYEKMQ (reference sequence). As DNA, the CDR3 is TGTGCCAGCAGCCCCCGGAGGCAGGCGGGGTGGGAGCAGTACTTC. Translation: CASSPRRQAGWEQYF.

The CDR3 reads CASSGGLAGGPGEQFF. CDR3 nucleotides: TGTGCCAGCAGTGGGGGACTAGCGGGAGGGCCTGGCGAGCAGTTCTTC. The rearrangement uses TRBV6-4 and TRBJ2-1, with 16 positions matching TRBD2. V dropped 4 bases and J dropped 10; count of bases not matched to a gene: 7. The CDR3 sequence is 16 residues long. CDR1 and CDR2 (germline): MRHNA, SNTAGT.

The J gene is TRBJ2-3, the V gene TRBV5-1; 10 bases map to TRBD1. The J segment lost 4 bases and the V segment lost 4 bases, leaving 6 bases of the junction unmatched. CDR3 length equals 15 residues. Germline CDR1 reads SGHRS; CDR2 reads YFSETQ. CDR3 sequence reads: CASSLGQGGPDTQYF. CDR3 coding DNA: TGCGCCAGCAGCCTTGGACAGGGGGGCCCAGATACGCAGTATTTT.

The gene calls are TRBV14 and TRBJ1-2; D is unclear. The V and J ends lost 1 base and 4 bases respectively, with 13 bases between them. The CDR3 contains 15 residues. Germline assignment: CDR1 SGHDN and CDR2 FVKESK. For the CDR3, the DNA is TGTGCCAGCAGCCAAGTCTCCGGGATCCCCTATGGCTACACCTTC. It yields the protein CASSQVSGIPYGYTF.

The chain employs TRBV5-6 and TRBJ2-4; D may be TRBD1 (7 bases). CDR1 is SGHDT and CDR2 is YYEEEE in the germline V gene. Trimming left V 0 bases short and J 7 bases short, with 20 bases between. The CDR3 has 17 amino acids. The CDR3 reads CASSLDPHRGGGNIQYF. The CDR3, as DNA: TGTGCCAGCAGCTTGGACCCCCACAGGGGAGGTGGGAACATTCAGTACTTC.

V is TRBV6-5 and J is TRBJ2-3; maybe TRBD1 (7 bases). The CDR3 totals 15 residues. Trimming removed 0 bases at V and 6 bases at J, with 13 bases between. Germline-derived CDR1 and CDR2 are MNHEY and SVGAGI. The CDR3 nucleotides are TGTGCCAGCAGTTACTCGGTCAGGGGGGACGATACGCAGTATTTT. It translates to CASSYSVRGDDTQYF.

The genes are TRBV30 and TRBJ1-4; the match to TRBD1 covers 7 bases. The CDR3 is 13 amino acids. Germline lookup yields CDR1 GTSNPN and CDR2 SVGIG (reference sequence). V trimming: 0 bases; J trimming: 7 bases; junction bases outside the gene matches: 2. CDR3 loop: CAWSVRGAEKLFF. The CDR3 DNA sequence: TGTGCCTGGAGTGTCAGGGGGGCTGAAAAACTGTTTTTT.

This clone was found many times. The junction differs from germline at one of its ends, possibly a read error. The CDR3 here is CASSLERGALAQYF. CDR3 coding DNA: TGTGCCAGCAGCCTAGAGCGGGGGGCCCTGGCGCAGTATTTT. The V gene is TRBV11-2, the J gene TRBJ2-3; the match to TRBD2 covers 9 bases. This CDR3 is 14 amino acids long. The germline V gene has CDR1 SGHAT and CDR2 FQNNGV.

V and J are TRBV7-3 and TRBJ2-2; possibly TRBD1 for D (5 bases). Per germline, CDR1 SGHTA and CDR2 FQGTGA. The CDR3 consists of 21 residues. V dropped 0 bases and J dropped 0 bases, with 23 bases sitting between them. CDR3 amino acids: CASSLTKHDRKGAANTGELFF. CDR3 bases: TGTGCCAGCAGCTTAACCAAACATGACAGAAAAGGGGCCGCGAACACCGGGGAGCTGTTTTTT. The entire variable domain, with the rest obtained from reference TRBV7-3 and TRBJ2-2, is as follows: GAGVSQTPSNKVTEKGKYVELRCDPISGHTALYWYRQSLGQGPEFLIYFQGTGAADDSGLPNDRFFAVRPEGSVSTLKIQRTERGDSAVYLCASSLTKHDRKGAANTGELFFGEGSRLTVL.

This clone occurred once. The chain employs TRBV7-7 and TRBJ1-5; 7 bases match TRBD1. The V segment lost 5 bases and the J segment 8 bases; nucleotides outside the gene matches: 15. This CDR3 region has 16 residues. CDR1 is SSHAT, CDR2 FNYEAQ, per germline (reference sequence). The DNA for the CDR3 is TGTGCCAGCAGCGTAGGAGCGACAGGGTCAATCGAGCCCCAGCATTTT. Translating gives CASSVGATGSIEPQHF.

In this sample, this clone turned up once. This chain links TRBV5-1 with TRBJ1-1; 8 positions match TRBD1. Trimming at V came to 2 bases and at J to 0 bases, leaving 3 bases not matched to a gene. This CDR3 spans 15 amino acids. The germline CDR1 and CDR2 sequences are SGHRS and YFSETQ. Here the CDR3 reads CASSFQGAVNTEAFF. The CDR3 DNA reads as TGCGCCAGCAGCTTCCAGGGGGCGGTGAACACTGAAGCTTTCTTT.

CDR3 DNA: TGTGCCAGCAGTGAAAGTAGGGGCCGAGAACAAGAGACCCAGTACTTC. Translation gives CASSESRGREQETQYF. The chain is built from TRBV6-4 and TRBJ2-5, with D maybe TRBD1 (5 bases). The germline CDR1 and CDR2 sequences are MRHNA and SNTAGT. This CDR3 has 16 amino acids. Deletions cut 3 bases from V and 2 bases from J, with 16 bases between.

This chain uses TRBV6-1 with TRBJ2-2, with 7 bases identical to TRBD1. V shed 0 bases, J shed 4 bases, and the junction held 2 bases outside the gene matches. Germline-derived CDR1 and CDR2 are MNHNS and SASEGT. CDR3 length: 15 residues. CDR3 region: CASSEAGQFTGELFF. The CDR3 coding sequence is TGTGCCAGCAGTGAAGCGGGACAGTTCACCGGGGAGCTGTTTTTT.

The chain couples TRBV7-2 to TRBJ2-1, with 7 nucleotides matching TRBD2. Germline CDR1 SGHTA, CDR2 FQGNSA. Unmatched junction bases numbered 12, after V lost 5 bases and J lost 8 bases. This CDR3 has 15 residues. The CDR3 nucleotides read TGTGCCAGCAGCCGCGGGGGATATGGTAGCGATGAGCAGTTCTTC. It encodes CASSRGGYGSDEQFF.

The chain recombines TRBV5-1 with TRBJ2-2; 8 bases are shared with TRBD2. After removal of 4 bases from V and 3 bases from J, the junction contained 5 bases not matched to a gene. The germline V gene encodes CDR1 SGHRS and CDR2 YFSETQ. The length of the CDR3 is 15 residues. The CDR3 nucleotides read TGCGCCAGCAGCATACGGGAGGGGGACACCGGGGAGCTGTTTTTT. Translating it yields CASSIREGDTGELFF. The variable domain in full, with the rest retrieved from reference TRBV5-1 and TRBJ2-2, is KAGVTQTPRYLIKTRGQQVTLSCSPISGHRSVSWYQQTPGQGLQFLFEYFSETQRNKGNFPGRFSGRQFSNSRSEMNVSTLELGDSALYLCASSIREGDTGELFFGEGSRLTVL.

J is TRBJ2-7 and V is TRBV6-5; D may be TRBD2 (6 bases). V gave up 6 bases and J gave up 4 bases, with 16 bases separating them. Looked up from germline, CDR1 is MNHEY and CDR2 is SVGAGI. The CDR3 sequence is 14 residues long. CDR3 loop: CASRLRDSQYEQYF. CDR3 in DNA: TGTGCCAGCAGACTCCGGGACTCACAATACGAGCAGTACTTC.

DNA for the CDR3: TGTGCCAGCAGCCAAGTTGGGGGGGGCAGCACAGATACGCAGTATTTT. The encoded protein is CASSQVGGGSTDTQYF. This chain connects TRBV3-1 (or the pseudogene TRBV3-2) to TRBJ2-3, with a possible D match to TRBD2 (7 bases). Trimming cost V 1 base and J 0 bases, with 11 bases left between them. The CDR3 length is 16 residues. The germline gives CDR1 LGHDT, CDR2 YNNKEL (reference sequence).

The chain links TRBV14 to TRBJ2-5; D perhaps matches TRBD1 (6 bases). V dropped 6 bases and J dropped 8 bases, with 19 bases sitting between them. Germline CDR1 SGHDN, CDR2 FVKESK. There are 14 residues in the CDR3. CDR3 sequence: CASRPRSGDLTQYF. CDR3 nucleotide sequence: TGTGCCAGCAGACCACGGTCAGGGGATCTAACCCAGTACTTC.

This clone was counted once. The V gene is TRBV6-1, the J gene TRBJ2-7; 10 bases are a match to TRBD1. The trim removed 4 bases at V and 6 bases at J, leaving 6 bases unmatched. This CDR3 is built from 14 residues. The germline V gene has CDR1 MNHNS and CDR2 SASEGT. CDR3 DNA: TGTGCCAGCAGTGGGAGGGACAGGGGCGTCGAGCAGTACTTC. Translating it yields CASSGRDRGVEQYF.

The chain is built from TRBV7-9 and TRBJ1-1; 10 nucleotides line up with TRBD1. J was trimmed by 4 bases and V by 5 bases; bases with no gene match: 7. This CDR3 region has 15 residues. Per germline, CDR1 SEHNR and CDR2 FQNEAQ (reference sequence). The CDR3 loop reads CASSRLGQGGTEAFF. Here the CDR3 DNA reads TGTGCCAGCAGCCGACTCGGACAGGGGGGCACTGAAGCTTTCTTT.

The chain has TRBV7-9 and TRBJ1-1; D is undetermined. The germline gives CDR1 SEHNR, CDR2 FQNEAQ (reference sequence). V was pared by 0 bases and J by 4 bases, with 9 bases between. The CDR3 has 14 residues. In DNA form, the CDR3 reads TGTGCCAGCAGCTTAGCGCTCGGGTCCACTGAAGCTTTCTTT. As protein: CASSLALGSTEAFF.